This entry lists 28 T cell receptor beta chains sequenced from one sample in a study of graft-versus-host responses after intestinal transplantation. Their specific antigens are unknown. Clones were read by immunoSEQ multiplex PCR, and TCRdb kept only the in-frame ones, dropping some. The profile covers about 99,000 clones, with 85% to 95% appearing a single time and approximately 0.064% taken by the ten largest. This specimen consisted of unstimulated CD8+ T cells sorted from spleen or lymph node cells, obtained before transplant. The receptors originated from a human donor who was the organ donor for an intestinal transplant.

This clone appeared once. This chain links TRBV27 with TRBJ2-7; 9 nucleotides line up with TRBD1. The ends lost 5 bases at V and 3 bases at J; junction bases unmatched: 8. CDR3 length: 15 residues. Germline V gene lookup returns CDR1 MNHEY and CDR2 SMNVEV (reference sequence). In DNA, the CDR3 is TGTGCCAGCAGTGTTAAACAGGGGGCGTTCTACGAGCAGTACTTC. Encoded protein: CASSVKQGAFYEQYF.

V usage is TRBV5-1 and J usage is TRBJ2-7; no clear D gene. Trimming left V 2 bases short and J 0 bases short, with 12 bases between. The CDR3 is 15 residues long. CDR1 SGHRS and CDR2 YFSETQ come from the germline V gene. CDR3 nucleotides: TGCGCCAGCAGCTTAGAGGCGCGGAGCTCCTACGAGCAGTACTTC. This codes for CASSLEARSSYEQYF.

The gene calls are TRBV13 and TRBJ2-1; the match to TRBD2 covers 10 bases. The CDR3 extends over 16 amino acids. Germline V lookup: CDR1 PRHDT, CDR2 FYEKMQ (reference sequence). Trimming cost V 5 bases and J 6 bases; bases outside gene matches: 10. The CDR3 sequence is CASSALWTSGGNEQFF. The CDR3 nucleotides are TGTGCCAGCAGCGCGCTGTGGACTAGCGGTGGCAATGAGCAGTTCTTC. The complete variable domain, with remaining parts taken from reference TRBV13 and TRBJ2-1, reads AAGVIQSPRHLIKEKRETATLKCYPIPRHDTVYWYQQGPGQDPQFLISFYEKMQSDKGSIPDRFSAQQFSDYHSELNMSSLELGDSALYFCASSALWTSGGNEQFFGPGTRLTVL.

CDR3 nucleotides: TGTGCCAGCAGTTTATCAGGCAGGGCGGTAGACGAGCAGTACTTC. Protein sequence: CASSLSGRAVDEQYF. The chain combines TRBV27 with TRBJ2-7; possibly TRBD1 for D (5 bases). Germline loops: CDR1 MNHEY, CDR2 SMNVEV (reference sequence). V lost 0 bases to trimming and J lost 5 bases, with 14 bases between them. The CDR3 covers 15 residues.

This clone was found once. V gene TRBV30 combines with J gene TRBJ2-1; the D is unclear. Trimming cost V 2 bases and J 10 bases, with 15 bases left between them. The CDR3 loop spans 13 amino acids. From germline, CDR1 is GTSNPN and CDR2 SVGIG (reference sequence). The CDR3 sequence is CAWSLGVPKEQFF. DNA for the CDR3: TGTGCCTGGAGTCTAGGAGTTCCTAAGGAGCAGTTCTTC.

This clone showed up just a few times. V usage is TRBV6-5 and J usage is TRBJ2-2; D gene ambiguous. There are 13 residues in the CDR3. The V end lost 6 bases, the J end lost 2 bases, and 7 bases lay between the germline ends. The germline CDR1 and CDR2 sequences are MNHEY and SVGAGI. The chain's CDR3 is CASSVHNTGELFF. The CDR3 DNA is TGTGCCAGCAGCGTACACAACACCGGGGAGCTGTTTTTT.

V usage is TRBV5-5 and J usage is TRBJ2-3; 8 positions agree with TRBD1. The CDR3 has 14 residues. Germline CDR1 reads SGHKS; CDR2 reads YYEKEE (reference sequence). V gave up 3 bases and J gave up 5 bases; unmatched junction bases: 5. The CDR3 nucleotides are TGTGCCAGCAGCTATGGACAGGGAATAGATACGCAGTATTTT. Translated, it gives CASSYGQGIDTQYF.

The J gene is TRBJ2-7, the V gene TRBV7-9; possibly TRBD1 for D (7 bases). Germline CDR1 reads SEHNR; CDR2 reads FQNEAQ (reference sequence). Trimming cost V 5 bases and J 3 bases, with 14 bases left between them. The CDR3 length is 14 residues. The CDR3 sequence: CASSLRQGLYEQYF. Here the CDR3 DNA reads TGTGCCAGCAGCCTCCGACAGGGACTCTACGAGCAGTACTTC.

The V and J genes are TRBV4-1 and TRBJ2-1; the match to TRBD2 covers 7 bases. The germline CDR1 and CDR2 sequences are MGHRA and YSYEKL. V lost 1 base, J lost 15 bases, and 15 bases stayed unmatched. The CDR3 sequence is 15 residues long. The CDR3 nucleotides are TGCGCCAGCAGCCAAGGGGGCAGCTTCAGGGAGGGCCTGTTCTTC. It yields the protein CASSQGGSFREGLFF.

The chain carries TRBV6-1 and TRBJ2-1; a possible D gene is TRBD1 (6 bases). Germline V gene data show CDR1 as MNHNS and CDR2 as SASEGT. Trimming pared 6 bases from V and 3 bases from J, leaving 15 bases between. This CDR3 region has 15 residues. DNA of the CDR3: TGTGCCAGCAGCCGCCCGGGACACAACTACAATGAGCAGTTCTTC. Translating it yields CASSRPGHNYNEQFF.

This clone was counted once. The rearrangement joins TRBV30 to TRBJ1-2; D gene unclear. Germline CDR1 is GTSNPN and CDR2 is SVGIG (reference sequence). This CDR3 has 16 residues. V lost 3 bases, J lost 0 bases, and 17 bases lay in between. CDR3 DNA: TGTGCCTGGAGACCCCCTGGAGGCCCAGCTAACTATGGCTACACCTTC. It translates to CAWRPPGGPANYGYTF.

The genes are TRBV28 and TRBJ2-7; a weak D match, TRBD1 (5 bases). Germline V gives CDR1 MDHEN, CDR2 SYDVKM. The CDR3 is made up of 15 amino acids. The ends were cut back, 2 bases at V and 2 bases at J, with 13 bases in the middle. The CDR3 DNA reads as TGTGCCAGCAGTTTACGGCAGGGAAAGCCCTACGAGCAGTACTTC. Its translation: CASSLRQGKPYEQYF.

This clone was seen a handful of times. This chain links TRBV4-1 with TRBJ1-1; tentatively, D is TRBD1 (5 bases). Deletions cut 1 base from V and 1 base from J, with 7 bases between. This CDR3 spans 14 amino acids. Germline V gene sequence: CDR1 MGHRA, CDR2 YSYEKL. CDR3 protein: CASSQVGGNTEAFF. In nucleotides, the CDR3 is TGCGCCAGCAGCCAAGTGGGGGGGAACACTGAAGCTTTCTTT.

The rearrangement uses TRBV18 and TRBJ2-2; the match to TRBD1 covers 8 bases. Germline lookup yields CDR1 KGHSH and CDR2 LQKENI. This CDR3 region has 18 residues. J was trimmed by 4 bases and V by 4 bases; bases with no gene match: 14. The CDR3 sequence is CASSLPATGEDLTGELFF. The CDR3 DNA follows: TGTGCCAGCTCACTCCCAGCGACAGGGGAGGACCTCACCGGGGAGCTGTTTTTT.

The chain combines TRBV11-3 with TRBJ1-6; D not certain. Germline loops: CDR1 SGHNT, CDR2 YENEEA. The CDR3 has 15 amino acids. The V and J ends lost 5 bases and 4 bases respectively, with 12 bases between them. The CDR3 region is CASSETSGYNSPLHF. For the CDR3, the DNA is TGTGCCAGCAGCGAGACGTCGGGATATAATTCACCCCTCCACTTT. The whole variable domain, filled in from reference TRBV11-3 and TRBJ1-6, reads EAGVVQSPRYKIIEKKQPVAFWCNPISGHNTLYWYLQNLGQGPELLIRYENEEAVDDSQLPKDRFSAERLKGVDSTLKIQPAELGDSAVYLCASSETSGYNSPLHFGNGTRLTVT.

The chain combines TRBV28 with TRBJ1-1, with D unresolved. Trimming took 2 bases from V and 1 from J, leaving 11 bases between them. CDR3 size: 15 residues. CDR1 and CDR2 from the germline V gene are MDHEN and SYDVKM. CDR3 in DNA: TGTGCCAGCAGTTTACGGGGAAATACGAACACTGAAGCTTTCTTT. Its protein product is CASSLRGNTNTEAFF.

The chain couples TRBV10-2 to TRBJ2-5, with unresolved D. This CDR3 comprises 11 residues. Trimming stripped 2 bases from V and 5 bases from J, with 3 bases between. Germline assignment: CDR1 WSHSY and CDR2 SAAADI. This chain's CDR3 is CASSEQETQYF. The CDR3 DNA sequence: TGCGCCAGCAGTGAGCAGGAGACCCAGTACTTC.

The rearrangement joins TRBV25-1 to TRBJ1-2; D gene unclear. In germline, CDR1 is MGHDK, CDR2 SYGVNS. V dropped 4 bases and J dropped 3 bases, with 15 bases sitting between them. The CDR3 totals 15 residues. CDR3 region: CASSGPREGDYGYTF. CDR3 nucleotides: TGTGCCAGCAGTGGGCCAAGGGAGGGAGACTATGGCTACACCTTC.

The rearrangement joins TRBV4-2 to TRBJ2-2; 8 positions agree with TRBD2. The length of the CDR3 is 17 residues. Germline CDR1 reads LGHNA; CDR2 reads YNFKEQ. The junction had 11 bases not matched to a gene; V was cut back by 2 bases and J by 6 bases. The CDR3 region is CASSQLAGPVVSGELFF. In DNA, the CDR3 is TGTGCCAGCAGCCAATTAGCGGGGCCCGTTGTATCCGGGGAGCTGTTTTTT.

In this sample, this clone turned up once. The V call is TRBV5-5, the J call TRBJ1-1, with D hard to call. V lost 2 bases and J 1 base, leaving 12 bases between the germline ends. The CDR3 loop spans 15 amino acids. Per germline, CDR1 SGHKS and CDR2 YYEKEE (reference sequence). The CDR3 loop is CASSLREGRNTEAFF. The CDR3 nucleotides are TGTGCCAGCAGCTTAAGAGAGGGTCGGAACACTGAAGCTTTCTTT.

This rearrangement joins TRBV28 to TRBJ1-4; D perhaps matches TRBD1 (6 bases). V was trimmed by 6 bases and J by 12 bases, leaving 17 bases between them. Germline CDR1 reads MDHEN; CDR2 reads SYDVKM. This CDR3 contains 13 residues. The CDR3 reads CASRRQVRAELFF. The DNA of the CDR3 is TGTGCCAGCAGAAGACAGGTTAGGGCGGAACTGTTTTTT.

The chain is built from TRBV5-6 and TRBJ1-3, with a tentative D call TRBD1 (6 bases). CDR3 length equals 16 residues. Germline values: CDR1 SGHDT, CDR2 YYEEEE. Trimming took 0 bases from V and 1 from J, leaving 11 bases between them. The CDR3 coding sequence is TGTGCCAGCAGCTTGGGGGACACACTATCTGGAAACACCATATATTTT. As protein: CASSLGDTLSGNTIYF.

The chain joins TRBV7-9 to TRBJ2-1; D gene ambiguous. This CDR3 contains 12 residues. The V end lost 11 bases, the J end lost 8 bases, and 16 bases lay between the germline ends. Germline V gene data show CDR1 as SEHNR and CDR2 as FQNEAQ (reference sequence). The CDR3 DNA follows: TGTGCCGGAGCACGAGGTCCCGATGAGCAGTTCTTC. Its translation: CAGARGPDEQFF.

Here the CDR3 DNA reads TGTGCCTGGGGCCTGGGACAGGGGTTATACAATGAGCAGTTCTTC. Its protein is CAWGLGQGLYNEQFF. This sequence joins TRBV30 and TRBJ2-1, with 10 bases aligning to TRBD1. Germline V lookup: CDR1 GTSNPN, CDR2 SVGIG (reference sequence). J was trimmed by 4 bases and V by 5 bases; bases with no gene match: 8. This CDR3 contains 15 residues.

For the CDR3, the DNA is TGTGCCAGCAGCCCCCCGGGGGCCGGGGAGCTGTTTTTT. Translation: CASSPPGAGELFF. The chain links TRBV5-4 to TRBJ2-2, with TRBD2 as a possible D gene (6 bases). V lost 4 bases and J lost 6, with 10 bases in between. Germline V gene data show CDR1 as SGHNT and CDR2 as YYREEE (reference sequence). This CDR3 comprises 13 residues.

This sequence joins TRBV7-9 and TRBJ2-7; D is unclear. Germline V gives CDR1 SEHNR, CDR2 FQNEAQ (reference sequence). Trimming cost V 4 bases and J 3 bases, with 4 bases left between them. The CDR3 totals 11 residues. In nucleotides, the CDR3 is TGTGCCAGCAGCTCTAACTACGAGCAGTACTTC. Translated: CASSSNYEQYF.

The gene calls are TRBV19 and TRBJ1-2; 9 positions match TRBD1. CDR1 and CDR2 (germline): LNHDA, SQIVND (reference sequence). V dropped 4 bases and J dropped 8; count of bases not matched to a gene: 5. This CDR3 contains 13 residues. DNA of the CDR3: TGTGCCAGTAGTACGGGACAGGGAGACGGCTACACCTTC. Protein: CASSTGQGDGYTF.

The rearrangement joins TRBV28 to TRBJ2-7; 7 bases are a match to TRBD2. The length of the CDR3 is 13 residues. The germline CDR1 and CDR2 sequences are MDHEN and SYDVKM. The J segment lost 1 base and the V segment lost 5 bases, leaving 2 bases of the junction unmatched. This CDR3 reads CASSTSVSYEQYF. Written as DNA, the CDR3 is TGTGCCAGCAGTACTAGCGTTTCCTACGAGCAGTACTTC. Together with reference TRBV28 and TRBJ2-7, the CDR3 gives the full variable domain: DVKVTQSSRYLVKRTGEKVFLECVQDMDHENMFWYRQDPGLGLRLIYFSYDVKMKEKGDIPEGYSVSREKKERFSLILESASTNQTSMYLCASSTSVSYEQYFGPGTRLTVT.